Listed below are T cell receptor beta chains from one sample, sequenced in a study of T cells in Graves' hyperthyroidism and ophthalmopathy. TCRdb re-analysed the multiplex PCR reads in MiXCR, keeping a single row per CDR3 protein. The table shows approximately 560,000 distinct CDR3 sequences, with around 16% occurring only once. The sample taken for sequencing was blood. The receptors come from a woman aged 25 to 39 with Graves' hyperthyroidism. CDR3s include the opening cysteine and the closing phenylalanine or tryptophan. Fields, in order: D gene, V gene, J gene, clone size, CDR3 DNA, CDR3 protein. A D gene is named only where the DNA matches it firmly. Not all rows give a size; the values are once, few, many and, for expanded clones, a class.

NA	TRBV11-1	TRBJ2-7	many	TGTGCCAGCAGCCCCCCGGGGTGGGAGCAGTACTTC	CASSPPGWEQYF
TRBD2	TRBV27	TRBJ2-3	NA	TGTGCCAGCAGCCTAACTTTAGCGGGAGGGACTAGCACAGATACGCAGTATTTT	CASSLTLAGGTSTDTQYF
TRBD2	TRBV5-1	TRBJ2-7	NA	TGCGCCAGCAGCCCTCCTTCGGGGGGATTATCCTACGAGCAGTACTTC	CASSPPSGGLSYEQYF
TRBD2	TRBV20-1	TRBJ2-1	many	TGCAGTGCTAGAAGCGGGGAGCGGGACGGGGATGAGCAGTTCTTC	CSARSGERDGDEQFF
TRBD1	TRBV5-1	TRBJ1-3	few	TGCGCCAGCAGCTTGGGGTCGGAGACAGGGGGAAGAAACACCATATATTTT	CASSLGSETGGRNTIYF
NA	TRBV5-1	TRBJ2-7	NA	TGCGCCAGCACCCCCCAAGTAGCGGTCCAGTCCTACGAGCAGTACTTC	CASTPQVAVQSYEQYF
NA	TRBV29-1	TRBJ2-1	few	TGCAGCGTTGAAGATCGGACTACCGGTGAGCAGTTCTTC	CSVEDRTTGEQFF
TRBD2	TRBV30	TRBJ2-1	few	TGTGCCTGGAGTGTCCCGGGACTAGCGGGAGGGCCTTTGGATGAGCAGTTCTTC	CAWSVPGLAGGPLDEQFF
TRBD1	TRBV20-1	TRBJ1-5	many	TGCAGTGCTAGAGATGGGGGTGGGACAGATTATAGCAATCAGCCCCAGCATTTT	CSARDGGGTDYSNQPQHF
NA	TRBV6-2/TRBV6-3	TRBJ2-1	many	TGTGCCAGCAGTAAGGGGGTGTGGTCTCTGGCGGGTGATCTGGACAATGAGCAGTTCTTC	CASSKGVWSLAGDLDNEQFF
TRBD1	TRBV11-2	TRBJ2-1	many	TGTGCCAGCAGCCTAAACCGGGACAGGTTCAGTGAGCAGTTCTTC	CASSLNRDRFSEQFF
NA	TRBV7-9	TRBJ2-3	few	TGTGCCAGCAGCTTAGCCAGGGGCGGGAGCACAGATACGCAGTATTTT	CASSLARGGSTDTQYF
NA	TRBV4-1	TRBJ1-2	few	TGCGCCAGCAGCCAAGGGCTTCTTTCCAGTTATAACTATGGCTACACCTTC	CASSQGLLSSYNYGYTF
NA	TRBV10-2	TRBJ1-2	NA	TGCGCCACAAGTAGGGACCTAGCTAACTATGGCTACACCTTC	CATSRDLANYGYTF
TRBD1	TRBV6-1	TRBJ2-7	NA	TGTGCCAGCAAAGCCGACAGGGCCTCCTACGAGCAGTACTTC	CASKADRASYEQYF
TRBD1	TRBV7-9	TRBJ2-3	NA	TGTGCCAGCAGCTTAGGAGACAGGGGAGTTACAGATACGCAGTATTTT	CASSLGDRGVTDTQYF
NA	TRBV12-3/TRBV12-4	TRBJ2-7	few	TGTGCCAGCACCCCCGGAGCCTACGAGCAGTACTTC	CASTPGAYEQYF
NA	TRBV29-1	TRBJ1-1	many	TGCAGCGTTGGGACAGTTAATACTGAAGCTTTCTTT	CSVGTVNTEAFF
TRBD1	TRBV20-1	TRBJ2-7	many	TGCAGTGCTAGGGACAGGAGTTACTCCTACGAGCAGTACTTC	CSARDRSYSYEQYF
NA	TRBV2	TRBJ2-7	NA	TGTGCCAGCAGGAATTTCGACTCCAAACCCTCCTACGAGCAGTACTTC	CASRNFDSKPSYEQYF
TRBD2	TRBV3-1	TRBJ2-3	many	TGTGCCAGCAGCCACCCTAGCGGGATTAGCGGAGATACGCAGTATTTT	CASSHPSGISGDTQYF
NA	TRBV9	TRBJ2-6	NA	TGTGCCAGCAGCCCACAACAGAATACAGCGTACAGCTCTGGGGCCAACGTCCTGACTTTC	CASSPQQNTAYSSGANVLTF
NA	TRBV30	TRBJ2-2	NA	TGTGCCTGGAGTGTACTGTCTCTGGGGGAGCTGTTTTTT	CAWSVLSLGELFF
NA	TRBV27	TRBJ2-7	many	TGTGCCAGCAGCCGGATGGCTGGGGATGAGCAGTACTTC	CASSRMAGDEQYF
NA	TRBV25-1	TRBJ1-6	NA	TGTGCCAGCAGTGAATTTAGTAGCTATAATTCACCCCTCCACTTT	CASSEFSSYNSPLHF
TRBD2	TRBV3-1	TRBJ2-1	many	TGTGCCAGCAGCCAAGTCGGACTAGCGGGAGTCCCGTACAATGAGCAGTTCTTC	CASSQVGLAGVPYNEQFF
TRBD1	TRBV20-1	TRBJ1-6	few	TGCAGTGCTACTTTCGGGACAGGGAATTCACCCCTCCACTTT	CSATFGTGNSPLHF
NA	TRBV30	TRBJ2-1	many	TGTGCCTGGAGTGGGGACTTACGTCTGAAGGACAATGAGCAGTTCTTC	CAWSGDLRLKDNEQFF
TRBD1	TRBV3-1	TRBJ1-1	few	TGTGCCAGCCGGGCAGGGGGCACTGAAGCTTTCTTT	CASRAGGTEAFF
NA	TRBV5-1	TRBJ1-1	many	TGCGCCAGCAGCTCGACGAACACTGAAGCTTTCTTT	CASSSTNTEAFF
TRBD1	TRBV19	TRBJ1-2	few	TGTGCCAGTAGTAGGTTGACAGGGCCTATCTCTGGCTACACCTTC	CASSRLTGPISGYTF
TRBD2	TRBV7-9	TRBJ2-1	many	TGTGCCAGCAGCCCCGCCGAGTTTCCGGCTAGCGGGAGCCATGAGCAGTTCTTC	CASSPAEFPASGSHEQFF
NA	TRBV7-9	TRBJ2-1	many	TGTGCCAGCAGCACCACAGGGAACTACAATGAGCAGTTCTTC	CASSTTGNYNEQFF
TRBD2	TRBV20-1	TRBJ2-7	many	TGCAGTGCTAGAGATGGGGGGACTAGCGGGAGGGCCTTCTCCGAGCAGTACTTC	CSARDGGTSGRAFSEQYF
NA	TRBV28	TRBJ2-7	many	TGTGCCAGCAGTCCGAAAACAGGGACGCTCTACGAGCAGTACTTC	CASSPKTGTLYEQYF
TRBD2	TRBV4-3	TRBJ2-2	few	TGCGCCAGCAGCCAAGTCCGGCTAGCGGGGACCGGGGAGCTGTTTTTT	CASSQVRLAGTGELFF
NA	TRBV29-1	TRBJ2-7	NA	TGCAGCGTTGAAGATGAGGGGCCCCCTCACGAGCAGTACTTC	CSVEDEGPPHEQYF
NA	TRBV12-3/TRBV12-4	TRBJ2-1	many	TGTGCCAGCAGTTTAGGGGAACGGTTGAGCTCCTACAATGAGCAGTTCTTC	CASSLGERLSSYNEQFF
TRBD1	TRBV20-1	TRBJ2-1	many	TGCAGTGCTCTCCAGGGGGCGGTAAGCAATGAGCAGTTCTTC	CSALQGAVSNEQFF
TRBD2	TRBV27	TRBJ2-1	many	TGTGCCAGCAGTCCCTATGGAGGGGTAGCGGGAGATGAGCAGTTCTTC	CASSPYGGVAGDEQFF
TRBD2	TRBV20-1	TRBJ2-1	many	TGCAGTGCTAGACCGGCCCTCACGGGACTAGCGGGAGGACTAAAGTACAATGAGCAGTTCTTC	CSARPALTGLAGGLKYNEQFF
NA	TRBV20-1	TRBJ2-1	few	TGCAGTGCTAGAGTGGGAATGGGCTCCTACAATGAGCAGTTCTTC	CSARVGMGSYNEQFF
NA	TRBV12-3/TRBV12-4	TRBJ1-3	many	TGTGCCAGCAGTCGACGAGTCCCTGGAAACACCATATATTTT	CASSRRVPGNTIYF
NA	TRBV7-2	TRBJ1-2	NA	TGTGCCAGCAGCTTAGGTGGAACCGCGGCGGGGAATGGCTACACCTTC	CASSLGGTAAGNGYTF
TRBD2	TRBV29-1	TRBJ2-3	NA	TGCAGCGTTACAGCGGGAGGAAGTGATACGCAGTATTTT	CSVTAGGSDTQYF
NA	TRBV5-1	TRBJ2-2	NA	TGCGCCAGCAGCTTGGTCGGAGGAAGGGGCACCGGGGAGCTGTTTTTT	CASSLVGGRGTGELFF
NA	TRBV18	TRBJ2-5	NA	TGTGCCAGCTCACCACGACAGGCCCAAGAGACCCAGTACTTC	CASSPRQAQETQYF
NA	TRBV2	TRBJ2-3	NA	TGTGCCAGCAGTGCGGGCGGCGATACGCAGTATTTT	CASSAGGDTQYF
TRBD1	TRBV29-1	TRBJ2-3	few	TGCAGCGCGGGGAATGACAGGGGGCTCGGTACGCAGTATTTT	CSAGNDRGLGTQYF
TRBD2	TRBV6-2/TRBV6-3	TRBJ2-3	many	TGTGCCAGCAGTTACGGGAGGGCCCCGAGCACAGATACGCAGTATTTT	CASSYGRAPSTDTQYF
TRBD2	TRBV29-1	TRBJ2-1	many	TGCAGCGCCCGACTAGCGGGGTACAATGAGCAGTTCTTC	CSARLAGYNEQFF
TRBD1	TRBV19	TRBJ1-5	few	TGTGCCAGTACACTGGAGGGGGCAGTTCAGCCCCAGCATTTT	CASTLEGAVQPQHF
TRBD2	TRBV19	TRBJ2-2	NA	TGTGCCAGTATCCAAGCGGGAGGAGTGGCCGGGGAGCTGTTTTTT	CASIQAGGVAGELFF
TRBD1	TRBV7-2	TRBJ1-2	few	TGTGCCAGCAGCTTAGTCCCTGGGACAGGGGGTTATGGCTACACCTTC	CASSLVPGTGGYGYTF
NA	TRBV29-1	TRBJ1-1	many	TGCAGCGTTGAACTGTCAATGAACACTGAAGCTTTCTTT	CSVELSMNTEAFF
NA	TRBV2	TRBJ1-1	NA	TGTGCCAGCACCATATCCCAGGGCACTGAAGCTTTCTTT	CASTISQGTEAFF
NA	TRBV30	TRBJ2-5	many	TGTGCCTGGAGTGTATTAGGAGAGACCCAGTACTTC	CAWSVLGETQYF